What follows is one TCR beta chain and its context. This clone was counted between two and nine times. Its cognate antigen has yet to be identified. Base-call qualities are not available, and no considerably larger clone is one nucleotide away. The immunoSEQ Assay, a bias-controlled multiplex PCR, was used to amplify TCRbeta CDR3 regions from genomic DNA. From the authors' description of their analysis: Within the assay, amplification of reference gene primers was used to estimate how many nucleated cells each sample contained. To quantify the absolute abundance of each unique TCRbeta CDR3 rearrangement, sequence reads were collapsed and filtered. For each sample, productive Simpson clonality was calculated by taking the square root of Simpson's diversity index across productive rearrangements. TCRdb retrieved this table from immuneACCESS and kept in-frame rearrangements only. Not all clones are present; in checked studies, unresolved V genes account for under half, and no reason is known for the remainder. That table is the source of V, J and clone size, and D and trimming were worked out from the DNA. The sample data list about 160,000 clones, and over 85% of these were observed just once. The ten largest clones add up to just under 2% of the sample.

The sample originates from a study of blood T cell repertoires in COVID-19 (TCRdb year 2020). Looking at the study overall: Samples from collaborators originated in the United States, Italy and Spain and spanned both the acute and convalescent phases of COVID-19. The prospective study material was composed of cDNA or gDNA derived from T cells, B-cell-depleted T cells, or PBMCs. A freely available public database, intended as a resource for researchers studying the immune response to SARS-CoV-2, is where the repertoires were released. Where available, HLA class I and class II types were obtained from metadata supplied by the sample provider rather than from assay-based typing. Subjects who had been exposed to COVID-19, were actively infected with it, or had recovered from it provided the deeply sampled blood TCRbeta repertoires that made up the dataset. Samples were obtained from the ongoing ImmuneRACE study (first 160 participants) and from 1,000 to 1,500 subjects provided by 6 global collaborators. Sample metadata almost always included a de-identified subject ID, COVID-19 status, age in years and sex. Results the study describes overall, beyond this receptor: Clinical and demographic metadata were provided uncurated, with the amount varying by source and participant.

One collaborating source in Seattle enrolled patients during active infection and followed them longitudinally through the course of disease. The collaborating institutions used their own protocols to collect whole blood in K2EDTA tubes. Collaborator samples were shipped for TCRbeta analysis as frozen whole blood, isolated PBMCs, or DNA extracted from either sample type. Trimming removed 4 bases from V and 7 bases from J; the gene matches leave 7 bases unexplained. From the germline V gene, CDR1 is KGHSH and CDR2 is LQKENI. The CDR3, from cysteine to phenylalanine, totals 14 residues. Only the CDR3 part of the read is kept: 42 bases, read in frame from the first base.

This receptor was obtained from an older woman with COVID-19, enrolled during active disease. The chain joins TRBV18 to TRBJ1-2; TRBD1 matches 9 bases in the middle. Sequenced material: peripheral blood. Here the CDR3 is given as CASSLSDRGLGYTF. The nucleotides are TGTGCCAGCTCACTCTCGGACAGGGGTCTTGGCTACACCTTC.